This record concerns one TCR beta chain sequence. This clone's antigen is unknown. Nothing much larger sits one base from this clone, and base qualities are not available. Expansion of CD8+CD57+ cells had been shown by flow cytometry in the patients chosen for sequencing. Severe acquired aplastic anemia was diagnosed in all patients according to International Study of Aplastic Anemia and Agranulocytosis and Camitta criteria. At the time blood was sampled, none of the patients had received any therapy. In this study, sorted CD4+ and CD8+ T cells from the blood of healthy subjects and of severe aplastic anemia patients had their TCR repertoires deep-sequenced. Patients were enrolled in the USA under clinicaltrials.gov protocols 00001620, 01623167, 00001397, 00071045, 00081523 and 00961064. Ficoll-Paque density gradient centrifugation was used to isolate peripheral blood mononuclear cells. CD4+ and CD8+ T cells were sorted by FACS or magnetic beads before DNA extraction.

These data originate in a study of CD8+CD57+ T cells in acquired aplastic anemia (dated by TCRdb to 2016 to 2019). Regarding the complete study: A mean of 3.2 ug of DNA, ranging from about 0.19 to 27.4 ug, was extracted from sorted CD4+ and CD8+ cells. CD8+CD57+ expansion was defined as a frequency above the mean frequency observed in healthy subjects. The full study reports these points: Between patients and healthy controls, no significant difference in CD8+ Simpson's diversity was found (P=0.060). Twenty-nine CD8+ CDR3 sequences were found to be shared between patients and controls, but these sequences appeared to be highly expressed in patients and within the immunodominant clones of the patients.

Profiling of TCR beta VDJ combinations and CDR3 sequences used genomic DNA as the template. TCR repertoire sequencing was run on an Illumina HiSeq 2000. From the authors' description of their analysis: TRBV/TRBJ rearrangement plots, CDR3 size and DJ length profiles, and Simpson's diversity index were used to evaluate the repertoires. The immunodominant clone was defined as the most abundant DNA sequence in deep sequencing data. CDR3 amino acid sequences were screened for sharing across subjects and were compared with published repertoires and the VDJdb database. The raw public data were reprocessed by TCRdb itself: fastp quality trimming at Q25, MiXCR clonotype calling, in-frame beta chains only. Under each unique CDR3 protein, matching rows form one entry showing the most common genes and DNA. For this entry, the V and J calls and clone size follow TCRdb and not the study's own pipeline. The sample table holds around 150,000 distinct CDR3 sequences, of which around 52% were seen once. Roughly 29% of the sample is held by the ten biggest clonotypes.

The cysteine opens and the phenylalanine closes a CDR3 of 15 amino acids. The read is trimmed to its CDR3 DNA, 45 bases read in frame from base 1. V is pared back by 0 bases and J by 3 bases, with 11 bases lying between the germline termini. The germline V gene (reference sequence) gives CDR1 as LNHNV and CDR2 as YYDKDF. The clonotype comes from a human donor with aplastic anemia. The sequence links TRBV15 to TRBJ1-1; a tentative D call is TRBD1 (6 bases match). The sample taken for sequencing was sorted CD4+, CD8+, or CD8+CD57+ T cells (not recorded which) from PBMCs. The CDR3 sequence is CATSREERGDTEAFF. The DNA is as follows: TGTGCCACCAGCAGAGAGGAGAGGGGGGACACTGAAGCTTTCTTT.